This T cell receptor beta chain appears in the sequencing data of a study of shared T cell receptors in the human thymus. Measured with immunoSEQ multiplex PCR; TCRdb has only the in-frame clones, and not every one. The sample holds about 710,000 clones, 87% seen once. The junction had 7 bases not matched to a gene; V was cut back by 4 bases and J by 0 bases. Germline V gene lookup returns CDR1 SEHNR and CDR2 FQNEAQ (reference sequence). This CDR3 contains 16 residues. These sequences were also reported in another study, on human thymus T cells. Per that paper: Resections from corrective heart surgery provided thymus tissue. What appeared biased in thymic and blood repertoires was the usage of V and J genes.

Material: thymocytes. This sequence originates from a boy less than two years old with a congenital heart defect. The genes are TRBV7-9 and TRBJ1-1, with TRBD1 matching over 8 bases. The CDR3 nucleotides read TGTGCCAGCAGCTCGCCCGGACAGGGTTTGAACACTGAAGCTTTCTTT. As protein: CASSSPGQGLNTEAFF. Full variable domain (outside the CDR3, taken from reference TRBV7-9 and TRBJ1-1): DTGVSQNPRHKITKRGQNVTFRCDPISEHNRLYWYRQTLGQGPEFLTYFQNEAQLEKSRLLSDRFSAERPKGSFSTLEIQRTEQGDSAMYLCASSSPGQGLNTEAFFGQGTRLTVV.